This T cell receptor beta chain appears in the sequencing data of a study of T cells in Graves' hyperthyroidism and ophthalmopathy. CDR1 is DFQATT and CDR2 is SNEGSKA in the germline V gene (reference sequence). This CDR3 has 14 amino acids. V lost 4 bases, J lost 4 bases, and 8 bases stayed unmatched. This clonotype was seen at least ten times. Regions amplified from RNA transcripts were the TCR beta CDR3 regions. The HTBI primer set drove a first-round RT-PCR of the TCR CDR3. TCRdb fed the multiplex PCR reads into MiXCR, producing one record per CDR3 protein. The data show hundreds of thousands of distinct CDR3 sequences, approximately 15% seen once.

The V call is TRBV20-1, the J call TRBJ2-7; 9 bases match TRBD2. This clonotype was sampled from a young man with Graves' ophthalmopathy. The sequencing sample was made of blood. The CDR3 region is CSAKSGGGGYEQYF. The DNA for the CDR3 is TGCAGTGCTAAGAGTGGCGGGGGGGGATACGAGCAGTACTTC.